This T cell receptor beta chain originates from a study of OX40 agonist ivuxolimab in advanced cancers. The overall study: It was permissible to have had prior anti-PD-1, anti-PD-L1 or anti-CTLA-4 therapy, and around 43% had some.

Comments on this clone: The target antigen is unknown.

The table came from immunoSEQ multiplex PCR; TCRdb's copy has only in-frame clones and leaves some out. The sample lists 70,000 to 90,000 clones; more than 85% were seen once. Study conclusions and caveats: Relative to CD4+ cells, CD8+ T cells on average had more expanded clones.

The CDR3 has 15 amino acids. Germline-derived CDR1 and CDR2 are SGHNT and YENEEA. Trimming removed 5 bases from V and 2 bases from J; junction bases left unmatched: 3. The starting material was CD4+ or CD8+ T cells sorted from blood, obtained in a trial of the OX40 agonist ivuxolimab. The sequence came from an adult with an advanced solid tumor such as melanoma, head and neck, liver or kidney cancer. The chain recombines TRBV11-3 with TRBJ2-2; 9 bases fit TRBD1. CDR3 sequence: CASSRDRVNTGELFF. CDR3 DNA: TGTGCCAGCAGCCGGGACAGGGTTAACACCGGGGAGCTGTTTTTT.